The clone carrying this TCR beta chain has a single count. CDR3 length: 14 amino acids. CDR1 is MDHEN, CDR2 SYDVKM, per germline. J lost 4 bases, V lost 6 bases, and 9 bases had no gene match. This sample is drawn from a study of blood T cell repertoires in COVID-19. The repertoire was sequenced with immunoSEQ multiplex PCR; TCRdb's copy has only in-frame clones and lacks some. The sample contains fewer than 100,000 clones, 70% to 90% of which appear only once. V is TRBV28 and J is TRBJ2-7; TRBD1 agrees at 7 bases. Material for sequencing was peripheral blood. This receptor was taken from a man between 65 and 85 years old with acute or convalescent COVID-19. DNA for the CDR3: TGTGCCAGCAGGCGACAGGGAACCAAGTACGAGCAGTACGTC. Translation: CASRRQGTKYEQYV.